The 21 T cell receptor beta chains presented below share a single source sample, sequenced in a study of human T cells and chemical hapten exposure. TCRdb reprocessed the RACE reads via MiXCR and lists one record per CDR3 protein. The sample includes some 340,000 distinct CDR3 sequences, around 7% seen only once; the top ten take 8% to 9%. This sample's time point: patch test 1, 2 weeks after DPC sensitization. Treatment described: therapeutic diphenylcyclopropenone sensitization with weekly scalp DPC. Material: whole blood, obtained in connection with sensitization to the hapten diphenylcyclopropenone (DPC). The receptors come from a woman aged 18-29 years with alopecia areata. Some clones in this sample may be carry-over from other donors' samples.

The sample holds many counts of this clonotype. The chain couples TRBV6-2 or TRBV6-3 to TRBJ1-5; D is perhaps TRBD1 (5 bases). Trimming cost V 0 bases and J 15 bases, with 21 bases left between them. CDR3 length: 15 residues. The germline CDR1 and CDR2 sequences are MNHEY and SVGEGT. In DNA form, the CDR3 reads TGTGCCAGCAGTTACTCACCCACAGGCCAACTTTCGTTGCATTTT. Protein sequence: CASSYSPTGQLSLHF.

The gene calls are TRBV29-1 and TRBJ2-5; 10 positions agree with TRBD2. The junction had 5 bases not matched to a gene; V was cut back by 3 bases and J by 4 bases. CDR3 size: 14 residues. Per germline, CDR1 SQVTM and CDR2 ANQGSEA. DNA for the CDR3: TGCAGCGTTGACGTGAGCGGGGGGGGAGAGACCCAGTACTTC. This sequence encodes CSVDVSGGGETQYF.

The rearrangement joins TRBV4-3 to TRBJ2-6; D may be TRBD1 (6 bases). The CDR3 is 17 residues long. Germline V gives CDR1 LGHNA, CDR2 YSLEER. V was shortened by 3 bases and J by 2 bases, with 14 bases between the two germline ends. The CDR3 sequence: CASSQAGDIAGANVLTF. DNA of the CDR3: TGCGCCAGCAGCCAGGCAGGGGATATAGCTGGGGCCAACGTCCTGACTTTC.

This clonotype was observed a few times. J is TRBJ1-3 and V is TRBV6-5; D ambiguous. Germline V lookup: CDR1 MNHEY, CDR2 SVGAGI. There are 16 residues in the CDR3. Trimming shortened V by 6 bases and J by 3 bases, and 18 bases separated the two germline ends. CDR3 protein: CASSPRLGSYGNTIYF. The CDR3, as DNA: TGTGCCAGCAGCCCCAGACTGGGGTCCTATGGAAACACCATATATTTT.

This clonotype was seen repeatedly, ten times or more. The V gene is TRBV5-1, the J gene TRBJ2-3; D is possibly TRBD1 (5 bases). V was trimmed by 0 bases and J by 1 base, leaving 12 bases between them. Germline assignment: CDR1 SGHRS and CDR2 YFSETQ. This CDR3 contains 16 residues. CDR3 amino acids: CASSLDPGRGTDTQYF. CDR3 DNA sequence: TGCGCCAGCAGCTTGGATCCAGGCAGGGGCACAGATACGCAGTATTTT.

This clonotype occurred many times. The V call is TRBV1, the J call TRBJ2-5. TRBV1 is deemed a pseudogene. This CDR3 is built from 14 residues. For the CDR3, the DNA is TGCACCAGCAGCCATTGGAAATACCAAGAGACCCAGTACTTC. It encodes CTSSHWKYQETQYF.

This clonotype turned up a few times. The CDR3: CATSRGLSVNQPQHF. CDR3 nucleotide sequence: TGTGCCACCAGTCGGGGACTGTCAGTCAATCAGCCCCAGCATTTT. The chain links TRBV15 to TRBJ1-5; D possibly corresponds to TRBD1 (5 bases). Germline CDR1 and CDR2: LNHNV and YYDKDF (reference sequence). Trimming pared 6 bases from V and 3 bases from J, leaving 15 bases between. The CDR3 covers 15 residues. The full variable domain, rest sourced from reference TRBV15 and TRBJ1-5, is DAMVIQNPRYQVTQFGKPVTLSCSQTLNHNVMYWYQQKSSQAPKLLFHYYDKDFNNEADTPDNFQSRRPNTSFCFLDIRSPGLGDTAMYLCATSRGLSVNQPQHFGDGTRLSIL.

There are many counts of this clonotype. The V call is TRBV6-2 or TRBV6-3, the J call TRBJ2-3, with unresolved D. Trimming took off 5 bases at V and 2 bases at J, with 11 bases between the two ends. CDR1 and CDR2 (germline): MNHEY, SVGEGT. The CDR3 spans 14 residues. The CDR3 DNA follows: TGTGCCAGCAGTCGGACGAGTTACACAGATACGCAGTATTTT. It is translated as CASSRTSYTDTQYF.

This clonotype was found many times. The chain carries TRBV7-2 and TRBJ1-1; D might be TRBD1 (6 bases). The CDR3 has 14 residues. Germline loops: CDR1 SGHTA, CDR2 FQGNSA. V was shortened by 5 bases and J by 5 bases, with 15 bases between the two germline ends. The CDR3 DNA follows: TGTGCCAGCAGCCTTGACAGGTTAGGTACTGAAGCTTTCTTT. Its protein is CASSLDRLGTEAFF.

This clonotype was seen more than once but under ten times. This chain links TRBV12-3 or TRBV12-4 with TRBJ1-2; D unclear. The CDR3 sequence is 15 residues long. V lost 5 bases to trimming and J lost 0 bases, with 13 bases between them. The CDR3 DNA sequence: TGTGCCAGCAGTCCCCGCTCGGTACCTAACTATGGCTACACCTTC. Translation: CASSPRSVPNYGYTF.

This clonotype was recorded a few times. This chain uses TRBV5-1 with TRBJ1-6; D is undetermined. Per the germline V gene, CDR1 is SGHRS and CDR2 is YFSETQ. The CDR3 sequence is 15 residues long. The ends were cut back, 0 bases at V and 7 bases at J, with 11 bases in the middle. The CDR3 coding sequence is TGCGCCAGCAGCTTGGATGGACCCCGGAATTCACCCCTCCACTTT. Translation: CASSLDGPRNSPLHF. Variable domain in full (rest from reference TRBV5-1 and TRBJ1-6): KAGVTQTPRYLIKTRGQQVTLSCSPISGHRSVSWYQQTPGQGLQFLFEYFSETQRNKGNFPGRFSGRQFSNSRSEMNVSTLELGDSALYLCASSLDGPRNSPLHFGNGTRLTVT.

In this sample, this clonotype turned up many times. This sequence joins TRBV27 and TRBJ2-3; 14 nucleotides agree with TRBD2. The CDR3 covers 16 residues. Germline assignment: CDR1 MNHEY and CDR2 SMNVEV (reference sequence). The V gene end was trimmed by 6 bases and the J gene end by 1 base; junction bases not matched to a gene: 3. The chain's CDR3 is CASSWGLAGGTDTQYF. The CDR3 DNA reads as TGTGCCAGCAGCTGGGGACTAGCGGGGGGCACAGATACGCAGTATTTT.

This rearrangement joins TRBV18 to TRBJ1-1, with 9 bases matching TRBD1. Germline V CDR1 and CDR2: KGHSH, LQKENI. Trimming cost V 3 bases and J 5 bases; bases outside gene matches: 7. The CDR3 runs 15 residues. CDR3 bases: TGTGCCAGCTCACCCTCAACAGGGGGCATTACTGAAGCTTTCTTT. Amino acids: CASSPSTGGITEAFF.

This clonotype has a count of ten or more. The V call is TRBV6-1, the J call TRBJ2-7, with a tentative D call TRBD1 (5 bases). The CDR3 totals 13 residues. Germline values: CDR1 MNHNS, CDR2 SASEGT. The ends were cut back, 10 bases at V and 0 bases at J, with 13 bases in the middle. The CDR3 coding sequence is TGTGCCATTTTAGACAGAAACTCCTACGAGCAGTACTTC. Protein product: CAILDRNSYEQYF.

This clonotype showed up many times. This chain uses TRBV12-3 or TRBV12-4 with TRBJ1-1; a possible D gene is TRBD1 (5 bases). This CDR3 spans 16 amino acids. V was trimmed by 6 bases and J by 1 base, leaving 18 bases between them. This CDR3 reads CASSMGGYSGNTEAFF. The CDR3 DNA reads TGTGCCAGCAGCATGGGGGGATACTCGGGGAACACTGAAGCTTTCTTT.

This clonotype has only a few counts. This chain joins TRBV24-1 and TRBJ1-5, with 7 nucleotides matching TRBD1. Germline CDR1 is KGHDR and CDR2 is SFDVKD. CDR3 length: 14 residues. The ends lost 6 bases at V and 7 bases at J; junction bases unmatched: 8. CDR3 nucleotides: TGTGCCACCAGTCCGTCAGGGGGGGGCCAGCCCCAGCATTTT. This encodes CATSPSGGGQPQHF.

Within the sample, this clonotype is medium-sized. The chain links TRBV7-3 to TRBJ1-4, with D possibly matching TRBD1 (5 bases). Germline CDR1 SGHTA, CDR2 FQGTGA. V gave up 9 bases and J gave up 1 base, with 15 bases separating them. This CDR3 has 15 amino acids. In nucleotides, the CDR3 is TGTGCCAGGCTTTGGGTCGGGGGAACTAATGAAAAACTGTTTTTT. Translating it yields CARLWVGGTNEKLFF.

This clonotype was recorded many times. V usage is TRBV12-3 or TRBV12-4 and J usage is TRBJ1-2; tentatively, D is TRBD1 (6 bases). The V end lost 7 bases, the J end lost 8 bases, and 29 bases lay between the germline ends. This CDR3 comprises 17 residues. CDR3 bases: TGTGCCAGCATGGACAGAGACGGGTCAGGGCCCTCGGCGGGCTACACCTTC. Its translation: CASMDRDGSGPSAGYTF.

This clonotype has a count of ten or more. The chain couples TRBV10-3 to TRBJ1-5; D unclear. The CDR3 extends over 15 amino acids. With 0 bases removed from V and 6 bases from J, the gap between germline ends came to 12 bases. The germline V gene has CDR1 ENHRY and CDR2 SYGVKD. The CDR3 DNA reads TGTGCCATCAGTGAGTCAGGCGGGTCGGGTCAGCCCCAGCATTTT. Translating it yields CAISESGGSGQPQHF.

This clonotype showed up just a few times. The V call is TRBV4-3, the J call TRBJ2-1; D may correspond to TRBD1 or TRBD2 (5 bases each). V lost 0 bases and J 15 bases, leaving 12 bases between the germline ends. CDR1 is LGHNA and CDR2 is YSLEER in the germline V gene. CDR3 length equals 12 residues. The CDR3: CASSQDRGRAFF. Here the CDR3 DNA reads TGCGCCAGCAGCCAAGATCGGGGCCGAGCGTTCTTC.

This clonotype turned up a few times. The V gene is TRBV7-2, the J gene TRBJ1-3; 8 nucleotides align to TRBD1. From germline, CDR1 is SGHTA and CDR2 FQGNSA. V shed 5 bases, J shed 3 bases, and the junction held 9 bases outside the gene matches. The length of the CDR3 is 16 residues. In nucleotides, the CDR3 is TGTGCCAGCAGCCTCGAGCAGGGGGCGCTTGGAAACACCATATATTTT. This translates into CASSLEQGALGNTIYF. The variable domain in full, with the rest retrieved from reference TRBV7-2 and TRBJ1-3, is GAGVSQSPSNKVTEKGKDVELRCDPISGHTALYWYRQSLGQGLEFLIYFQGNSAPDKSGLPSDRFSAERTGGSVSTLTIQRTQQEDSAVYLCASSLEQGALGNTIYFGEGSWLTVV.